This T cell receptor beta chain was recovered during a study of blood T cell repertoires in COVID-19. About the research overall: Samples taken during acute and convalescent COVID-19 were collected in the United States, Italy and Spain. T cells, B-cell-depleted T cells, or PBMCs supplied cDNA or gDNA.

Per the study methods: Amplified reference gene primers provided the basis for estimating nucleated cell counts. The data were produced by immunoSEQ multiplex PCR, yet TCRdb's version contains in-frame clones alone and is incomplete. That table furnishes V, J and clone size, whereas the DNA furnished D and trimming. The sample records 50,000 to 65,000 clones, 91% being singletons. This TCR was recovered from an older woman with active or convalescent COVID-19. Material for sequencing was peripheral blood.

The CDR3 is CAWSMQGTRNTIYF. The CDR3 nucleotides read TGTGCCTGGAGTATGCAGGGTACAAGAAACACCATATATTTT. V and J are TRBV30 and TRBJ1-3, with D tentatively TRBD1 (5 bases). CDR1 is GTSNPN, CDR2 SVGIG, per germline (reference sequence). CDR3 size: 14 residues. V was trimmed by 2 bases and J by 5 bases, leaving 13 bases between them.